This entry describes one T cell receptor beta chain. This clonotype has a count of ten or more. There is no known antigen for this receptor. No base qualities exist here, and no much larger clone lies one base off it. The iRepertoire nested amplicon-rescue multiplex PCR (arm-PCR) platform was used to amplify TCR alpha and beta CDR3 regions from RNA. One-step reverse transcription and amplification used about 95-400 ng of tissue mRNA or PBMC total RNA as input. After bead purification, a secondary multiplex PCR added Illumina adapters, and libraries were gel-purified between 200 and 400 bp. Libraries carried internal 6-nucleotide barcodes used for demultiplexing. Sequencing of the libraries was done on an Illumina MiSeq using 2x220 or 2x250 nucleotide paired-end reads. As for the authors' bioinformatics: Paired reads were merged with FLASH 1.2.11 and aligned to the GRCh37 human genome with BWA-MEM before extracting TRA and TRB reads. For V and J assignment, an IMGT-derived reference of cassette sequences and CDR3 motifs that included pseudogenes was used. Reads were translated in three frames, and productive CDR3s were defined as those with a C...FGXG motif and no stop codons. Clonotypes were defined as unique combinations of V-J cassette pair and CDR3 amino acid sequence. Reads were filtered by Hamming distance, thresholded by each sample's sequence error rate in mapped regions. The public reads were reanalyzed by TCRdb: fastp trimming at Q25, MiXCR alignment, in-frame beta chains only. Records with the same CDR3 protein are collapsed into one entry carrying the most frequent genes and DNA. TCRdb, not the authors, supplied the V and J calls. The sample table records roughly 200,000 distinct CDR3 sequences; roughly a third of these occur just once. Around 20% of the sample is in the top ten clones.

This sample is part of a study of glioma-infiltrating T cells listed by TCRdb under 2016. Looking at the study overall: Sequencing of TCR alpha- and beta-chain repertoires was performed on glioma tissue, on non-neoplastic brain tissue, and on matched peripheral blood mononuclear cells. Three low-grade glioma patients, several primary glioblastoma patients and three non-glioma patients contributing non-neoplastic brain tissue were included in the paired cohort. Each tissue-infiltrating repertoire was compared with the same patient's peripheral blood repertoire to measure divergence between tissue and blood T-cell populations.

The CDR3 runs 15 amino acids, cysteine and phenylalanine included. Kept here is only the CDR3 DNA, which spans 45 bases and is read in frame from base 1. CDR1 and CDR2 are read off the germline V gene as SGHTA and FQGNSA. Cut back by 2 bases and 5 bases, the V and J ends lie 15 bases apart. Overall results and qualifications from the work: Only a very small number of CDR3 sequences turned up in both tissue and blood, a result put down to high CDR3 diversity combined with limited sampling. Small numbers underpinned the group comparisons: 8 or 9 glioblastoma patients, three low-grade glioma patients and three non-neoplastic patients. VJ-independent divergence between tissue and blood was lower than expected in non-neoplastic patients but higher than expected in all gliomas, particularly low-grade gliomas.

The chain is made from TRBV7-2 and TRBJ1-2, with the D gene too uncertain to name. This TCR was sampled from a human donor with low-grade glioma or glioblastoma, undergoing nonglioma brain surgery, or in good health (not recorded which). The sample was glioma tissue, nonneoplastic brain tissue, or PBMCs (not recorded which). CDR3 reads: CASSLNPASLYGYTF. The bases are TGTGCCAGCAGCTTAAACCCAGCGAGCCTATATGGCTACACCTTC.